Shown below are 24 T cell receptor beta chains from a single sample sequenced in a study of T cell responses to AZD1222 COVID-19 vaccine. This table comes from immunoSEQ multiplex PCR, and its TCRdb copy is limited to in-frame clones, with some not included. The sample has 95,000 to 100,000 clones; 70% to 90% are singletons. Sample: peripheral blood, taken on day 0 of AZD1222 vaccination. The receptors here all came from an adult in good health.

The chain carries TRBV9 and TRBJ2-3; the match to TRBD2 covers 8 bases. Trimming took 4 bases from V and 4 from J; bases not matched to a gene: 14. The germline CDR1 and CDR2 sequences are SGDLS and YYNGEE. The CDR3 sequence is 17 residues long. The DNA for the CDR3 is TGTGCCAGCAGCAGGACGCTACCGGGACTAGTTCCAGATACGCAGTATTTT. As protein: CASSRTLPGLVPDTQYF.

This sequence joins TRBV6-5 and TRBJ1-3; D is uncertain. Trimming stripped 6 bases from V and 0 bases from J, with 12 bases between. The CDR3 loop spans 15 amino acids. CDR1 and CDR2 from the germline V gene are MNHEY and SVGAGI. The CDR3 spells CASSRAAHSGNTIYF. CDR3 nucleotides: TGTGCCAGCAGCCGCGCAGCGCACTCTGGAAACACCATATATTTT.

J is TRBJ1-6 and V is TRBV27; 7 bases map to TRBD1. V shed 6 bases, J shed 13 bases, and the junction held 15 bases outside the gene matches. The CDR3 totals 15 residues. The germline gives CDR1 MNHEY, CDR2 SMNVEV (reference sequence). The CDR3 sequence is CASRPPGQSIFPLHF. The CDR3 DNA sequence: TGTGCCAGCAGGCCCCCGGGACAGTCCATCTTCCCCCTCCACTTT.

V usage is TRBV27 and J usage is TRBJ1-5, with 8 bases that match TRBD1. The V segment lost 4 bases and the J segment 1 base; nucleotides outside the gene matches: 0. Germline V gene data show CDR1 as MNHEY and CDR2 as SMNVEV (reference sequence). This CDR3 comprises 14 residues. The CDR3 DNA follows: TGTGCCAGCAGTTGGACAGGGAGCAATCAGCCCCAGCATTTT. It translates to CASSWTGSNQPQHF.

The chain has TRBV7-2 and TRBJ1-1, with D perhaps TRBD1 (6 bases). Germline V gene sequence: CDR1 SGHTA, CDR2 FQGNSA. Trimming shortened V by 5 bases and J by 1 base, and 11 bases separated the two germline ends. This CDR3 region has 14 residues. The CDR3 coding sequence is TGTGCCAGCAGCCGTCGGACAGCGAACACTGAAGCTTTCTTT. Protein: CASSRRTANTEAFF.

The V call is TRBV20-1, the J call TRBJ2-3; D uncertain. CDR3 length: 10 residues. The V gene's germline CDR1 is DFQATT and CDR2 SNEGSKA (reference sequence). V was clipped by 4 bases and J by 2 bases, with 1 base between them. CDR3 amino acids: CSAITDTQYF. The CDR3, as DNA: TGCAGTGCTATCACAGATACGCAGTATTTT.

This clone has just a few counts. The rearrangement uses TRBV4-1 and TRBJ1-5, with D maybe TRBD1 (5 bases). CDR1 MGHRA and CDR2 YSYEKL come from the germline V gene. The CDR3 length is 17 residues. Trimming stripped 0 bases from V and 0 bases from J, with 12 bases between. CDR3 residues: CASSQDVATASNQPQHF. The CDR3 coding sequence is TGCGCCAGCAGCCAAGACGTGGCGACAGCTAGCAATCAGCCCCAGCATTTT.

The V call is TRBV7-8, the J call TRBJ1-1; no firm D call. The CDR3 consists of 16 residues. Germline CDR1 SGHVS, CDR2 FQNEAQ. Trimming cost V 7 bases and J 0 bases, with 18 bases left between them. For the CDR3, the DNA is TGTGCCAGCACCAATTCTGAAGGCCTCATGAACACTGAAGCTTTCTTT. It codes for CASTNSEGLMNTEAFF.

This clone appeared a few times. This chain links TRBV3-1 (or the pseudogene TRBV3-2) with TRBJ2-5; TRBD2 matches at 9 bases. The length of the CDR3 is 16 residues. Germline lookup yields CDR1 LGHDT and CDR2 YNNKEL (reference sequence). V lost 2 bases, J lost 2 bases, and 6 bases stayed unmatched. CDR3 sequence: CASSQPGLADQETQYF. The CDR3 bases are TGTGCCAGCAGCCAACCGGGACTAGCAGATCAAGAGACCCAGTACTTC.

Turning to this clone: One end of the junction is discordant with germline, which a read error may explain. V usage is TRBV11-2 and J usage is TRBJ2-1; D is possibly TRBD2 (6 bases). In germline, CDR1 is SGHAT, CDR2 FQNNGV. The CDR3 has 15 residues. The CDR3 coding sequence is TGTGCCAGCAGCGCTCCGGGACTGGTCTACGATGAGCAGTTCTTC. Translating it yields CASSAPGLVYDEQFF.

The chain recombines TRBV20-1 with TRBJ2-1; 7 bases are shared with TRBD2. Germline V lookup: CDR1 DFQATT, CDR2 SNEGSKA (reference sequence). V was pared by 3 bases and J by 5 bases, with 4 bases of the junction left unmatched. This CDR3 region has 13 residues. CDR3 DNA: TGCAGTGCTAGTGGTGGGACTAACAATGAGCAGTTCTTC. Its translation: CSASGGTNNEQFF.

V usage is TRBV27 and J usage is TRBJ2-1; D is perhaps TRBD2 (5 bases). Germline CDR1 and CDR2: MNHEY and SMNVEV (reference sequence). The CDR3 has 13 residues. V was shortened by 1 base and J by 12 bases, with 13 bases between the two germline ends. This CDR3 is CASSLWTGRGQFF. For the CDR3, the DNA is TGTGCCAGCAGTTTATGGACTGGTAGAGGGCAGTTCTTC.

The CDR3 nucleotides are TGTGCCAGTAGTATAGTTCTGGGGGGAGACTACGAGCAGTACTTC. Translating gives CASSIVLGGDYEQYF. The J gene is TRBJ2-7, the V gene TRBV19; D might be TRBD2 (6 bases). Trimming took 1 base from V and 3 from J, leaving 13 bases between them. Germline V CDR1 and CDR2: LNHDA, SQIVND (reference sequence). CDR3 size: 15 residues.

DNA for the CDR3: TGTGCCTGGAATAAGGGTACTCCATACGAGCAGTACTTC. This encodes CAWNKGTPYEQYF. The chain has TRBV30 and TRBJ2-7; D is undetermined. CDR1 and CDR2 (germline): GTSNPN, SVGIG (reference sequence). V was cut by 4 bases and J by 4 bases, with 14 bases left in between. The CDR3 contains 13 residues.

This chain connects TRBV20-1 to TRBJ1-2; D perhaps matches TRBD1 (6 bases). Germline V gene sequence: CDR1 DFQATT, CDR2 SNEGSKA (reference sequence). CDR3 size: 13 residues. Trimming took 3 bases from V and 8 from J, leaving 16 bases between them. CDR3 region: CSASRGALDGYTF. In DNA form, the CDR3 reads TGCAGTGCTAGTAGGGGGGCGTTAGACGGCTACACCTTC.

J is TRBJ1-1 and V is TRBV19; D perhaps matches TRBD1 (5 bases). The CDR3 has 15 amino acids. The germline V gene encodes CDR1 LNHDA and CDR2 SQIVND (reference sequence). V lost 1 base, J lost 4 bases, and 13 bases lay in between. CDR3 region: CASSIGGGRITEAFF. Here the CDR3 DNA reads TGTGCCAGTAGTATAGGTGGGGGAAGGATCACTGAAGCTTTCTTT. Using reference TRBV19 and TRBJ1-1 for the parts outside the CDR3, the full variable domain is DGGITQSPKYLFRKEGQNVTLSCEQNLNHDAMYWYRQDPGQGLRLIYYSQIVNDFQKGDIAEGYSVSREKKESFPLTVTSAQKNPTAFYLCASSIGGGRITEAFFGQGTRLTVV.

This clone was counted between two and nine times. The chain links TRBV5-4 to TRBJ2-3; 9 positions agree with TRBD1. V lost 4 bases to trimming and J lost 1 base; unmatched junction nucleotides: 4. The CDR3 is 15 amino acids. The germline V gene encodes CDR1 SGHNT and CDR2 YYREEE (reference sequence). The CDR3, as DNA: TGTGCCAGCAGCCCGGGGGACAGGGGCACAGATACGCAGTATTTT. Translation: CASSPGDRGTDTQYF. Combining the CDR3 with reference TRBV5-4 and TRBJ2-3 gives the whole variable domain ETGVTQSPTHLIKTRGQQVTLRCSSQSGHNTVSWYQQALGQGPQFIFQYYREEENGRGNFPPRFSGLQFPNYSSELNVNALELDDSALYLCASSPGDRGTDTQYFGPGTRLTVL.

The chain combines TRBV27 with TRBJ2-3, with 11 positions matching TRBD2. Trimming at V came to 2 bases and at J to 3 bases, leaving 4 bases not matched to a gene. Germline CDR1 is MNHEY and CDR2 is SMNVEV (reference sequence). The CDR3 totals 16 residues. The CDR3 is CASSLSGTSGTDTQYF. The CDR3 nucleotides read TGTGCCAGCAGTTTAAGTGGGACTAGCGGAACAGATACGCAGTATTTT.

The chain uses TRBV7-9 and TRBJ1-2; D not certain. This CDR3 spans 14 amino acids. Per germline, CDR1 SEHNR and CDR2 FQNEAQ (reference sequence). With 5 bases removed from V and 6 bases from J, the gap between germline ends came to 16 bases. CDR3 loop: CASSRQTGQNGYTF. In nucleotides, the CDR3 is TGTGCCAGCAGCCGCCAAACCGGGCAGAATGGCTACACCTTC.

This rearrangement joins TRBV5-1 to TRBJ2-1; 8 bases map to TRBD2. The germline gives CDR1 SGHRS, CDR2 YFSETQ. The CDR3 extends over 13 amino acids. With V trimmed by 4 bases and J by 9 bases, 6 bases remained unmatched. The CDR3 nucleotides read TGCGCCAGCAGCCAGGGACTAGTACTTGAGCAGTTCTTC. The encoded protein is CASSQGLVLEQFF.

The rearrangement joins TRBV7-2 to TRBJ2-7; possibly TRBD1 or TRBD2 for D (5 bases each). This CDR3 has 13 residues. V lost 4 bases, J lost 3 bases, and 10 bases lay in between. Germline CDR1 and CDR2: SGHTA and FQGNSA. This CDR3 is CASSYRDRYEQYF. In DNA, the CDR3 is TGTGCCAGCAGCTACCGGGACCGCTACGAGCAGTACTTC.

The chain is built from TRBV19 and TRBJ2-1; D call uncertain. Trimming took 5 bases from V and 6 from J, leaving 17 bases between them. The CDR3 contains 15 residues. The germline gives CDR1 LNHDA, CDR2 SQIVND (reference sequence). Here the CDR3 reads CASSWYPLTPNEQFF. The CDR3 nucleotides are TGTGCCAGTAGTTGGTATCCTCTGACTCCCAATGAGCAGTTCTTC.

This clone was seen a handful of times. The chain links TRBV19 to TRBJ1-3, with a tentative D call TRBD1 (6 bases). Germline CDR1 LNHDA, CDR2 SQIVND (reference sequence). The V and J ends lost 7 bases and 4 bases respectively, with 20 bases between them. CDR3 length: 16 amino acids. This CDR3 is CASNHLQGGQGNTIYF. CDR3 sequence (DNA): TGTGCCAGTAACCATCTCCAAGGGGGGCAAGGAAACACCATATATTTT. Full variable domain (rest looked up from reference TRBV19 and TRBJ1-3): DGGITQSPKYLFRKEGQNVTLSCEQNLNHDAMYWYRQDPGQGLRLIYYSQIVNDFQKGDIAEGYSVSREKKESFPLTVTSAQKNPTAFYLCASNHLQGGQGNTIYFGEGSWLTVV.

This sequence joins TRBV19 and TRBJ1-5; no definite D call. The CDR3 covers 14 residues. Germline assignment: CDR1 LNHDA and CDR2 SQIVND (reference sequence). V was pared by 3 bases and J by 7 bases, with 13 bases between. CDR3: CASSIQSSWQPQHF. Written as DNA, the CDR3 is TGTGCCAGTAGTATTCAGTCATCGTGGCAGCCCCAGCATTTT. Drawing the rest from reference TRBV19 and TRBJ1-5, the complete variable domain is DGGITQSPKYLFRKEGQNVTLSCEQNLNHDAMYWYRQDPGQGLRLIYYSQIVNDFQKGDIAEGYSVSREKKESFPLTVTSAQKNPTAFYLCASSIQSSWQPQHFGDGTRLSIL.